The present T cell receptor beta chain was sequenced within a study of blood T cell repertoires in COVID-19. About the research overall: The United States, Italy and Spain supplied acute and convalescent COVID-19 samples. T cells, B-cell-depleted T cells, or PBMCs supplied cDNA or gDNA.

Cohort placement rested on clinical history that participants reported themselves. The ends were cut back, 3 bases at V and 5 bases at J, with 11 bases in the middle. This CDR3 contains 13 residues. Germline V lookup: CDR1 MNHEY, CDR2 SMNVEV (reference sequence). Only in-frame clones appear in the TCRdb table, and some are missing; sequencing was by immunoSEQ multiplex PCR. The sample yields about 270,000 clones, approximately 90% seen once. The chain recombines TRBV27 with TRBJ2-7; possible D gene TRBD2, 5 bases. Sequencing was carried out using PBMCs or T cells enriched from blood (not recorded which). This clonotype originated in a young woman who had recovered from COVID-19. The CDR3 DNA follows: TGTGCCAGCAGTTTGAGGGTGGGAAACGAGCAGTACTTC. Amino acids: CASSLRVGNEQYF.